The clone carrying this TCR beta chain appeared a single time. The data originate from a study of blood T cell repertoires in COVID-19. The wider study: There were acute and convalescent COVID-19 samples, and they came from the United States, Italy and Spain. The analysed material was cDNA or gDNA that came from T cells, B-cell-depleted T cells, or PBMCs.

Authors' methods: How many nucleated cells were present was estimated from reference gene primer amplification. Clones were sequenced by immunoSEQ multiplex PCR, and TCRdb holds only the in-frame ones, with some missing. V and J calls and clone size come straight from that table; D and trimming were deduced from the DNA. This sample carries over 200,000 clones, 75% to 90% of them seen once, and the ten largest clones take around 5.1%. Per the germline V gene, CDR1 is SGHTA and CDR2 is FQGNSA. V dropped 8 bases and J dropped 0 bases, with 10 bases sitting between them. This CDR3 has 14 residues. This clonotype was sampled from a human donor in a cohort sampled during active COVID-19. The sequencing input was peripheral blood. J is TRBJ2-2 and V is TRBV7-2, with D possibly matching TRBD1 (6 bases). Here the CDR3 reads CASYRDTNTGELFF. The CDR3 region has the DNA TGTGCCAGCTACCGGGACACGAACACCGGGGAGCTGTTTTTT.